This T cell receptor (beta chain) was profiled in a study of blood T cell repertoires in COVID-19. In the study overall: Italy, Spain and the United States were the sources of the convalescent and acute COVID-19 samples. In each case, the material was cDNA or gDNA derived from T cells, B-cell-depleted T cells, or PBMCs.

Enrolment of Seattle patients took place during active infection, and they were followed longitudinally. TCRdb's table, derived via immunoSEQ multiplex PCR, lists solely in-frame clones and lacks some. The sample holds 450,000 or so clones, 70% to 90% seen once. V was pared by 6 bases and J by 0 bases, with 9 bases between. In germline, CDR1 is LGHDT, CDR2 YNNKEL (reference sequence). The CDR3 has 15 amino acids. The chain is built from TRBV3-1 (or the pseudogene TRBV3-2) and TRBJ2-6; D might be TRBD2 (6 bases). Sequenced: peripheral blood. The source is a man aged 18 to 29 with COVID-19, enrolled during active disease. The CDR3 here is CASSRTISGANVLTF. CDR3 nucleotides: TGTGCCAGCAGTCGGACTATCTCTGGGGCCAACGTCCTGACTTTC.